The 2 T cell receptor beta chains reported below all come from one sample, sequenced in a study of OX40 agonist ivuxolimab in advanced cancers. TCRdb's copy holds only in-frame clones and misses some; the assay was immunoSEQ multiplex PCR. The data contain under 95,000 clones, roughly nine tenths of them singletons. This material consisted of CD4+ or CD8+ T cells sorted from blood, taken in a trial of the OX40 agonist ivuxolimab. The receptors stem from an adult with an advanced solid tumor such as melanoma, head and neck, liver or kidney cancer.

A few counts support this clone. The CDR3 nucleotides read TGTGCTAGTGGTGTTAAGGAATCGGACAGGGGAACCTACAATGAGCAGTTCTTC. Translation gives CASGVKESDRGTYNEQFF. The rearrangement joins TRBV12-5 to TRBJ2-1, with 9 bases that match TRBD1. Germline-derived CDR1 and CDR2 are LGHNT and FRNRAP. This CDR3 is 18 amino acids long. Trimming cost V 5 bases and J 2 bases; bases outside gene matches: 13.

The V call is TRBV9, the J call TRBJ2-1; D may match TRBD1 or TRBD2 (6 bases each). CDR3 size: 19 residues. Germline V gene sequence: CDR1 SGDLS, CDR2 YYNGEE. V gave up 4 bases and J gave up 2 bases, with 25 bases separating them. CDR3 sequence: CASSPRGLSSEGAYNEQFF. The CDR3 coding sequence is TGTGCCAGCAGCCCCAGAGGACTAAGCTCTGAGGGGGCCTACAATGAGCAGTTCTTC.